The following is a TCR beta chain sequence with its context. Here immunoSEQ multiplex PCR was the method, and the copy in TCRdb shows in-frame clones only, minus some. The table lists about 700,000 clones, around 92% of them singletons, with nearly 25% in the top ten. CD45RO-negative cells were positively selected for CCR7, leaving out terminally differentiated effector memory CD45RA+ cells. The CDR3 has 17 residues. Trimming pared 5 bases from V and 1 base from J, leaving 17 bases between. Per germline, CDR1 MDHEN and CDR2 SYDVKM. The sample belongs to a study of shared clonotypes between healthy human individuals.

The chain combines TRBV28 with TRBJ2-2, with a weak D call TRBD2 (6 bases). This sequence originates from a man aged 25-40 years in good health. The sequenced material came from naive CD8+ T cells sorted from blood. Here the CDR3 DNA reads TGTGCCAGCAGTGCGGGACTCAGAACGGAGAACACCGGGGAGCTGTTTTTT. This encodes CASSAGLRTENTGELFF.